This T cell receptor beta chain is from a study of blood T cell repertoires in COVID-19. As for the study in general: Samples representing acute and convalescent COVID-19 were sourced from the United States, Italy and Spain.

Ages ranged from roughly 18 to 100 years, with residence in 24 US areas. The germline V gene has CDR1 GTSNPN and CDR2 SVGIG (reference sequence). Trimming at V came to 1 base and at J to 3 bases, leaving 4 bases not matched to a gene. The CDR3 loop spans 14 amino acids. Assay: immunoSEQ multiplex PCR; the TCRdb copy retains only in-frame clones and omits some. Of over 250,000 clones detected, 90% appear once; the ten largest clones hold 1.1%. The sample consisted of PBMCs or T cells enriched from blood (not recorded which). The sequence came from a woman under 40 who had recovered from COVID-19. This chain links TRBV30 with TRBJ2-7; 9 nucleotides match TRBD1. The CDR3 region is CAWSAGQGFYEQYF. DNA for the CDR3: TGTGCCTGGAGTGCGGGACAGGGTTTCTACGAGCAGTACTTC.